These T cell receptor beta chains were read from a single sample in a study of graft-versus-host responses after intestinal transplantation. Sequencing used immunoSEQ multiplex PCR; TCRdb keeps in-frame clones, though not all of them. This table has some 88,000 clones, roughly 91% appearing once. These receptors are not linked to any known antigen. Sequencing used unstimulated CD8+ T cells sorted from spleen or lymph node cells, obtained before intestinal transplant. The receptors here all came from a human donor who received an intestinal transplant. The CDR3 runs from the conserved cysteine through the conserved F or W. D genes are given only for firm matches. Clone size is given for some rows only: seen once, a few or many times, or a class if the clone is expanded.

CDR3nt: TGTGCCGGCAGTTCCACCCAGGGTCTGGAAGCTTTCTTT
CDR3aa: CAGSSTQGLEAFF
abundance: NA
d_gene: NA
v_gene: TRBV27
j_gene: TRBJ1-1

CDR3nt: TGCAGCGCTCGGACAGGGGGCTCCTACGAGCAGTACTTC
CDR3aa: CSARTGGSYEQYF
abundance: NA
d_gene: TRBD1
v_gene: TRBV29-1
j_gene: TRBJ2-7

CDR3nt: TGTGCCAGCAGCTTAATTGGGGGGGTAGGCACAGATACGCAGTATTTT
CDR3aa: CASSLIGGVGTDTQYF
abundance: NA
d_gene: TRBD2
v_gene: TRBV7-2
j_gene: TRBJ2-3

CDR3nt: TGCGCCATCAGCCAAGATGGGGCGGGGGACTACAATGAGCAGTTCTTC
CDR3aa: CAISQDGAGDYNEQFF
abundance: NA
d_gene: TRBD2
v_gene: TRBV4-3
j_gene: TRBJ2-1

CDR3nt: TGTGCCAGCAGGCTAGCGGCCTACAATGAGCAGTTCTTC
CDR3aa: CASRLAAYNEQFF
abundance: NA
d_gene: TRBD2
v_gene: TRBV13
j_gene: TRBJ2-1

CDR3nt: TGTGCCAGCAGTTACGGGACAGGGATCACAGATACGCAGTATTTT
CDR3aa: CASSYGTGITDTQYF
abundance: NA
d_gene: TRBD1
v_gene: TRBV6-6
j_gene: TRBJ2-3

CDR3nt: TGCGCCAGCAGCCAAGATCGAGGGAGGGCGGGGACAGGTGGCTACACCTTC
CDR3aa: CASSQDRGRAGTGGYTF
abundance: NA
d_gene: TRBD1
v_gene: TRBV4-3
j_gene: TRBJ1-2

CDR3nt: TGTGCCAGCTTACGGGGGCTAGCGGGGTACAATGAGCAGTTCTTC
CDR3aa: CASLRGLAGYNEQFF
abundance: NA
d_gene: TRBD2
v_gene: TRBV2
j_gene: TRBJ2-1

CDR3nt: TGTGCCAGCAGCGTAGGTTCTGGCGGGGTTAGTGAAGCTTTCTTT
CDR3aa: CASSVGSGGVSEAFF
abundance: NA
d_gene: NA
v_gene: TRBV9
j_gene: TRBJ1-1

CDR3nt: TGTGCCAGCAGCTTAGGAGCAGGGGATTCACCCCTCCACTTT
CDR3aa: CASSLGAGDSPLHF
abundance: NA
d_gene: NA
v_gene: TRBV11-2
j_gene: TRBJ1-6

CDR3nt: TGTGCCTGGAGCGACAGCGTATACGAGCAGTACTTC
CDR3aa: CAWSDSVYEQYF
abundance: once
d_gene: NA
v_gene: TRBV30
j_gene: TRBJ2-7

CDR3nt: TGTGCCAGCAGCTTAGTGGCGGGGCAGGATTACTACGAGCAGTACTTC
CDR3aa: CASSLVAGQDYYEQYF
abundance: NA
d_gene: NA
v_gene: TRBV11-2
j_gene: TRBJ2-7

CDR3nt: TGCGCCAGCAGCCAAGATCGGCCTACAGGGGAAAGGCTCACAGATACGCAGTATTTT
CDR3aa: CASSQDRPTGERLTDTQYF
abundance: NA
d_gene: TRBD1
v_gene: TRBV4-3
j_gene: TRBJ2-3

CDR3nt: TGTGTCAGCAGTTTATCACGGACGGGAGGGGGCTACACCTTC
CDR3aa: CVSSLSRTGGGYTF
abundance: NA
d_gene: NA
v_gene: TRBV27
j_gene: TRBJ1-2

CDR3nt: TGCGCCAGCAGCCAAGATGCCGGAGGAGGGAGGGAAGAGACCCAGTACTTC
CDR3aa: CASSQDAGGGREETQYF
abundance: NA
d_gene: TRBD2
v_gene: TRBV4-1
j_gene: TRBJ2-5

CDR3nt: TGTGCCAGCAGCCAAAGGACAGGGATTCCCTACGAGCAGTACTTC
CDR3aa: CASSQRTGIPYEQYF
abundance: NA
d_gene: TRBD1
v_gene: TRBV6-5
j_gene: TRBJ2-7

CDR3nt: TGTGCCGGCTCACCCAGCGTGCAGAACTCCTACGAGCAGTACTTC
CDR3aa: CAGSPSVQNSYEQYF
abundance: NA
d_gene: NA
v_gene: TRBV18
j_gene: TRBJ2-7

CDR3nt: TGTGCCAGCAGCCATCTAGGACTAGCGGGGGGTCCCCTTCTTTACAATGAGCAGTTCTTC
CDR3aa: CASSHLGLAGGPLLYNEQFF
abundance: NA
d_gene: TRBD2
v_gene: TRBV14
j_gene: TRBJ2-1

CDR3nt: TGCGCCAGCAGCCAAGACAGGGGGCCCGTCGAGCAGTACTTC
CDR3aa: CASSQDRGPVEQYF
abundance: NA
d_gene: TRBD1
v_gene: TRBV4-3
j_gene: TRBJ2-7

CDR3nt: TGTGCCAGCAGGGACAGGGACGGCGGCGGGGAGCTGTTTTTT
CDR3aa: CASRDRDGGGELFF
abundance: once
d_gene: TRBD1
v_gene: TRBV9
j_gene: TRBJ2-2

CDR3nt: TGTGCCAGCAGCTTTAACTGGGGCGGGGGGGAAGTTTACAATGAGCAGTTCTTC
CDR3aa: CASSFNWGGGEVYNEQFF
abundance: NA
d_gene: TRBD2
v_gene: TRBV11-2
j_gene: TRBJ2-1

CDR3nt: TGTGCCAGCAGTGGGACGACAGTGAACACTGAAGCTTTCTTT
CDR3aa: CASSGTTVNTEAFF
abundance: NA
d_gene: NA
v_gene: TRBV6-1
j_gene: TRBJ1-1

CDR3nt: TGTGCCAGCAGACGTACAGGATACTACGAGCAGTACTTC
CDR3aa: CASRRTGYYEQYF
abundance: NA
d_gene: NA
v_gene: TRBV7-2
j_gene: TRBJ2-7

CDR3nt: TGTGCCAGCAGCCCGGTTTTGGGGCAGGTAGACTTCTTT
CDR3aa: CASSPVLGQVDFF
abundance: once
d_gene: NA
v_gene: TRBV7-2
j_gene: TRBJ1-1

CDR3nt: TGTGCCAGTAGTACTGCAGGGGGCTACTATGGCTACACCTTC
CDR3aa: CASSTAGGYYGYTF
abundance: NA
d_gene: TRBD1
v_gene: TRBV19
j_gene: TRBJ1-2

CDR3nt: TGTGCCAGCAGCAAAATAATCAGGACTAGCGGACCTCAGTATTTT
CDR3aa: CASSKIIRTSGPQYF
abundance: NA
d_gene: NA
v_gene: TRBV21-1
j_gene: TRBJ2-3

CDR3nt: TGTGCCAGTAGTATAGATAGGTTACAGGACAGCTCCTACGAGCAGTACTTC
CDR3aa: CASSIDRLQDSSYEQYF
abundance: NA
d_gene: NA
v_gene: TRBV19
j_gene: TRBJ2-7

CDR3nt: TGTGCCAGTAGTATAGGCAGGACAGACGAGCAGTTCTTC
CDR3aa: CASSIGRTDEQFF
abundance: NA
d_gene: NA
v_gene: TRBV19
j_gene: TRBJ2-1

CDR3nt: TGTGCCAGCAGCCCAGACCCTCCGGGACTAGGATCAGGCGAGCAGTACTTC
CDR3aa: CASSPDPPGLGSGEQYF
abundance: NA
d_gene: TRBD2
v_gene: TRBV4-2
j_gene: TRBJ2-7

CDR3nt: TGTGCCTGGAGTCAGGTCACCCAAGAGACCCAGTACTTC
CDR3aa: CAWSQVTQETQYF
abundance: NA
d_gene: NA
v_gene: TRBV30
j_gene: TRBJ2-5